The T cell receptor beta chain under discussion was sequenced for a study of T cells after yellow fever vaccination. TCRdb ran MiXCR on the 5' RACE reads and lists one entry per CDR3 protein. The table shows 300,000 or so distinct CDR3 sequences, with roughly 13% occurring only once. Regarding the study as a whole: In post-booster samples, most primary-vaccination clones reappeared (under 98% CD4, 70% to 90% CD8).

Note on this clonotype: Its specificity is not known.

Germline V gene lookup returns CDR1 SGHDN and CDR2 FVKESK. V trimming: 5 bases; J trimming: 3 bases; junction bases outside the gene matches: 9. This CDR3 spans 16 amino acids. The sample here was CD4+ T cells sorted from PBMCs, taken 45 days after the yellow fever booster vaccination. The TCR comes from a man younger than 45 who received the YFV17D yellow fever vaccine. V is TRBV14 and J is TRBJ2-3; TRBD2 aligns across 9 bases. The CDR3 nucleotides read TGTGCCAGCAGCTACTATAGCGGGAGTAAGACAGATACGCAGTATTTT. This encodes CASSYYSGSKTDTQYF.